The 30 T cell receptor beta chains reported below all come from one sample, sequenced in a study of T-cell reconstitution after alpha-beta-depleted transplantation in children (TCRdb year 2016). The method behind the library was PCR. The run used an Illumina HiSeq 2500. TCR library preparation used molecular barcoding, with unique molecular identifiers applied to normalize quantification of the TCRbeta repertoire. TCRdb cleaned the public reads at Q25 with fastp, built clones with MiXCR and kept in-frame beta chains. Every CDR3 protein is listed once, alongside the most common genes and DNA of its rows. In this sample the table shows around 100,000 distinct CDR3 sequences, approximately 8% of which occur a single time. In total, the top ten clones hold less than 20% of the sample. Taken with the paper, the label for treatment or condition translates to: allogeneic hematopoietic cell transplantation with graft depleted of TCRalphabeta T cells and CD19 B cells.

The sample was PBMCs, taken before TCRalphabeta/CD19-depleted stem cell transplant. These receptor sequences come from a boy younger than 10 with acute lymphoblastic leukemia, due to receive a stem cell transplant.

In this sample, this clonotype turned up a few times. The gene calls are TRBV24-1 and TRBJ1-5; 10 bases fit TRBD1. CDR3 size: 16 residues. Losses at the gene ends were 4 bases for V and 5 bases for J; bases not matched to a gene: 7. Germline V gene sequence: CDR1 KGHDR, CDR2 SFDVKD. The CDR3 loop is CATSDPTGGEDQPQHF. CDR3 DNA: TGTGCCACCAGTGACCCGACAGGGGGCGAAGATCAGCCCCAGCATTTT.

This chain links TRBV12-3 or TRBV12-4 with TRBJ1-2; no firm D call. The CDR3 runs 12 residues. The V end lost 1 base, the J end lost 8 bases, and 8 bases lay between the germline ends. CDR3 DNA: TGTGCCAGCAGTTTAGGGGCTGAAGGCTACACCTTC. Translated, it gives CASSLGAEGYTF.

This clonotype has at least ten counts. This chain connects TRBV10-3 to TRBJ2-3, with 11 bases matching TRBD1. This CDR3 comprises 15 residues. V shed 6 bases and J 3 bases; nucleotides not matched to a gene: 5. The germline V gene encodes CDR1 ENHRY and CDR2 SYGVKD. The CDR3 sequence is CAISARDRGTDTQYF. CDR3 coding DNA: TGTGCCATCAGCGCCCGGGACAGGGGGACAGATACGCAGTATTTT.

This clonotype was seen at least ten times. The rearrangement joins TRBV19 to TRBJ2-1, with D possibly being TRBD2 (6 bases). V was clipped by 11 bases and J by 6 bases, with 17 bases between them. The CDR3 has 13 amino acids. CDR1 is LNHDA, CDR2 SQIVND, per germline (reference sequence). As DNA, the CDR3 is TGTGCCGCCAGCCCCTTGGGAGGCAATGAGCAGTTCTTC. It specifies CAASPLGGNEQFF.

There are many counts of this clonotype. CDR3 amino acids: CASSLGQYQETQYF. CDR3 nucleotides: TGTGCCAGCAGTTTAGGACAGTACCAAGAGACCCAGTACTTC. The V call is TRBV12-3 or TRBV12-4, the J call TRBJ2-5; D is perhaps TRBD1 (5 bases). Deletions cut 1 base from V and 0 bases from J, with 6 bases between. The CDR3 spans 14 residues.

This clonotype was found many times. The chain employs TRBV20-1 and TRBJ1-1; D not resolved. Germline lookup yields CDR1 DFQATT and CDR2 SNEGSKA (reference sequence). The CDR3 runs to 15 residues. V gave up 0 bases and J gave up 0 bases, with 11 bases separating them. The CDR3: CSAREYGRLNTEAFF. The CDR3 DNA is TGCAGTGCTAGAGAGTATGGCAGGTTGAACACTGAAGCTTTCTTT.

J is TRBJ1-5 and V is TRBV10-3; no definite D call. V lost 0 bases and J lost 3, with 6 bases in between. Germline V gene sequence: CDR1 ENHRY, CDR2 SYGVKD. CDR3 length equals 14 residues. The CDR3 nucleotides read TGTGCCATCAGTGAGTCGAACGCCAATCAGCCCCAGCATTTT. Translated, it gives CAISESNANQPQHF.

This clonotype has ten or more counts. Written as DNA, the CDR3 is TGTGCCAGCAGCTTACCAAATACGCAGTATTTT. It yields the protein CASSLPNTQYF. The rearrangement links TRBV7-2 to TRBJ2-3; no clear D gene. CDR1 and CDR2 from the germline V gene are SGHTA and FQGNSA. The CDR3 has 11 amino acids. With 2 bases removed from V and 7 bases from J, the gap between germline ends came to 4 bases.

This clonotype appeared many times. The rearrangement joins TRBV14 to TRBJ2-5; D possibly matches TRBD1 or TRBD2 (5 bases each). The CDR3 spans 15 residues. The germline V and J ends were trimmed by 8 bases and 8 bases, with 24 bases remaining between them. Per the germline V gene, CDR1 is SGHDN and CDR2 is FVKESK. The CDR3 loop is CASSDRRLVEGTQYF. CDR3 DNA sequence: TGTGCCAGCTCTGACAGAAGACTCGTCGAGGGTACCCAGTACTTC.

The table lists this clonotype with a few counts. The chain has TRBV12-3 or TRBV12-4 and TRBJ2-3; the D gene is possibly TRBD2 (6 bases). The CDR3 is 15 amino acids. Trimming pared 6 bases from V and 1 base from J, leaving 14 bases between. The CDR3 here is CASRLQGLRTDTQYF. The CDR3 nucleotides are TGTGCCAGCAGACTCCAGGGACTTCGCACAGATACGCAGTATTTT.

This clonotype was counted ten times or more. CDR3 loop: CASSNAGSDYNEQFF. The CDR3 DNA is TGCGCCAGCTCTAACGCAGGGTCTGACTACAATGAGCAGTTCTTC. The chain recombines TRBV4-1 with TRBJ2-1; weak D call: TRBD1 (5 bases). This CDR3 is built from 15 residues. From germline, CDR1 is MGHRA and CDR2 YSYEKL. V lost 8 bases and J 3 bases, leaving 17 bases between the germline ends.

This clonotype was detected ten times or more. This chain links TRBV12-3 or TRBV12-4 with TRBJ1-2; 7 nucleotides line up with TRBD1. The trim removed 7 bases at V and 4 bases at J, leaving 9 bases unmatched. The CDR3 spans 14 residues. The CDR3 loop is CASTPGTAFYGYTF. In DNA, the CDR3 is TGTGCCAGCACCCCCGGGACAGCTTTCTATGGCTACACCTTC.

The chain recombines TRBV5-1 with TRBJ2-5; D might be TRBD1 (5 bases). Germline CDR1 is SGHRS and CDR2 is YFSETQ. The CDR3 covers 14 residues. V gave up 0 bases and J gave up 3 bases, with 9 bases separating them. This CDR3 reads CASSLGQPEETQYF. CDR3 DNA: TGCGCCAGCAGCTTGGGACAGCCCGAAGAGACCCAGTACTTC.

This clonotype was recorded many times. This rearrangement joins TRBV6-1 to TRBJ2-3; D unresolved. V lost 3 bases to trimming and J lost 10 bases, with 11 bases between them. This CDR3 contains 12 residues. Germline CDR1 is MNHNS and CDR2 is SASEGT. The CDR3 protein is CASSDTGRAQYF. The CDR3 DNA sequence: TGTGCCAGCAGTGATACGGGTCGGGCGCAGTATTTT.

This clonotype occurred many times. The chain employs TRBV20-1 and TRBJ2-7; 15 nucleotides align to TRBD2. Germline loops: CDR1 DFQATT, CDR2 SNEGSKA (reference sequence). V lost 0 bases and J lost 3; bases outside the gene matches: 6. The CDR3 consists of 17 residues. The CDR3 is CSARDWTSGRELYEQYF. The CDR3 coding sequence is TGCAGTGCTAGAGATTGGACTAGCGGGAGGGAGCTCTACGAGCAGTACTTC.

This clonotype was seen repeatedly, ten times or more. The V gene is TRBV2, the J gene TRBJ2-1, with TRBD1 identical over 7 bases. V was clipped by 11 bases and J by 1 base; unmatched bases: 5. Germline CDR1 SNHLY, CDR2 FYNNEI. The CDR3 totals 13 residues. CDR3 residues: CAGTESSYNEQFF. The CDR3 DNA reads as TGTGCCGGGACAGAGTCATCCTACAATGAGCAGTTCTTC.

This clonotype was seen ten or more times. The DNA of the CDR3 is TGCGCCAGCAGCTTGGGACTAGCGTTAACAGATACGCAGTATTTT. Protein sequence: CASSLGLALTDTQYF. The chain joins TRBV5-1 to TRBJ2-3, with TRBD2 matching over 8 bases. Germline CDR1 is SGHRS and CDR2 is YFSETQ. The CDR3 is made up of 15 amino acids. V lost 0 bases to trimming and J lost 3 bases; unmatched junction nucleotides: 3.

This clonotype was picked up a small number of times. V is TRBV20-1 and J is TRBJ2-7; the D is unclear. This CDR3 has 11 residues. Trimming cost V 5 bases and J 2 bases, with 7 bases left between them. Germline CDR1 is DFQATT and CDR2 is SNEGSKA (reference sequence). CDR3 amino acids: CSASEPYEQYF. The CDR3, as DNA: TGCAGTGCTTCTGAGCCCTACGAGCAGTACTTC.

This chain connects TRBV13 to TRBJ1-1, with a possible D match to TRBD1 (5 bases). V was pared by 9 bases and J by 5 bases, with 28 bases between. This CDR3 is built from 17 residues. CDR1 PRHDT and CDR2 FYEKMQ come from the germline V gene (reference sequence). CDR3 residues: CARSPEAGTFGGTEAFF. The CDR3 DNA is TGTGCCAGGAGCCCCGAGGCAGGGACCTTTGGGGGTACTGAAGCTTTCTTT.

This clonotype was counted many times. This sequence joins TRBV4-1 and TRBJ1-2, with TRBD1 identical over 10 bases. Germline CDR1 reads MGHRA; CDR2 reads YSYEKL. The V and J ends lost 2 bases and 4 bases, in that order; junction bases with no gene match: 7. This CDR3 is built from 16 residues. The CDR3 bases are TGCGCCAGCAGCCAACCCGGGACAGGGGAGATCTATGGCTACACCTTC. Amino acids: CASSQPGTGEIYGYTF.

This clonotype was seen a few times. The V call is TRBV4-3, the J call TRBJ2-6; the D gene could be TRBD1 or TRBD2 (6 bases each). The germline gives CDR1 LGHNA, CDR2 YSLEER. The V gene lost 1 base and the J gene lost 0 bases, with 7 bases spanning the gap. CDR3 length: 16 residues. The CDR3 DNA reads TGCGCCAGCAGCCAAGCGGGGGCCTCTGGGGCCAACGTCCTGACTTTC. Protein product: CASSQAGASGANVLTF.

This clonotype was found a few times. CDR3 nucleotide sequence: TGCGCCAGCAGCTTAGGACAGGGAAACATTCAGTACTTC. It specifies CASSLGQGNIQYF. This rearrangement joins TRBV5-1 to TRBJ2-4, with 8 nucleotides matching TRBD1. Germline V gene sequence: CDR1 SGHRS, CDR2 YFSETQ. Trimming cost V 2 bases and J 6 bases; bases outside gene matches: 1. This CDR3 has 13 amino acids.

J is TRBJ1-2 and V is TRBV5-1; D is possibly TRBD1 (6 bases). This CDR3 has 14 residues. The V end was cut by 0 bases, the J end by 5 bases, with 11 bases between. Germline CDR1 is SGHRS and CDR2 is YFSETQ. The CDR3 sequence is CASSLEGVEYGYTF. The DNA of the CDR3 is TGCGCCAGCAGCTTGGAGGGGGTGGAGTATGGCTACACCTTC.

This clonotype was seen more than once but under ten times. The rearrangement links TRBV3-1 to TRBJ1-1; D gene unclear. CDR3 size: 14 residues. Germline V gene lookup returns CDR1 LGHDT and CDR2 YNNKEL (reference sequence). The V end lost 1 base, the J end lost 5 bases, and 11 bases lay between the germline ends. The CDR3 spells CASSQGLFPTEAFF. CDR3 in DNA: TGTGCCAGCAGCCAAGGCCTTTTTCCAACTGAAGCTTTCTTT.

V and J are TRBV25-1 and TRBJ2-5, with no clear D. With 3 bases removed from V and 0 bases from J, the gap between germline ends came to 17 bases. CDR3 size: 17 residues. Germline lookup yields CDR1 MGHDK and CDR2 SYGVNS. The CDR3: CASSDRFLKKNQETQYF. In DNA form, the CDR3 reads TGTGCCAGCAGTGACCGGTTTTTAAAGAAGAACCAAGAGACCCAGTACTTC. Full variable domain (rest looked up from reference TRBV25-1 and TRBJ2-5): EADIYQTPRYLVIGTGKKITLECSQTMGHDKMYWYQQDPGMELHLIHYSYGVNSTEKGDLSSESTVSRIRTEHFPLTLESARPSHTSQYLCASSDRFLKKNQETQYFGPGTRLLVL.

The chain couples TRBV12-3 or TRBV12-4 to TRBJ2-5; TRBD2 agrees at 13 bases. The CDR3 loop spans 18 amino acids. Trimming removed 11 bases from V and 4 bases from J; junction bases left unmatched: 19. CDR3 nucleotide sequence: TGTGCCTGCTGTGCGGGTTGGACTAGCGGGGGAGTGCGAGAGACCCAGTACTTC. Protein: CACCAGWTSGGVRETQYF.

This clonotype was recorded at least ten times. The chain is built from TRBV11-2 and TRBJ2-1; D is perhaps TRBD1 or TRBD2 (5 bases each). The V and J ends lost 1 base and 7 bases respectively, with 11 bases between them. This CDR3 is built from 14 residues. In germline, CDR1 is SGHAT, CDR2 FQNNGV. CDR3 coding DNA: TGTGCCAGCAGCTTAGGAGGCAGGGAGAATGAGCAGTTCTTC. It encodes CASSLGGRENEQFF. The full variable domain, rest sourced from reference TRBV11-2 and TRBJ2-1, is EAGVAQSPRYKIIEKRQSVAFWCNPISGHATLYWYQQILGQGPKLLIQFQNNGVVDDSQLPKDRFSAERLKGVDSTLKIQPAKLEDSAVYLCASSLGGRENEQFFGPGTRLTVL.

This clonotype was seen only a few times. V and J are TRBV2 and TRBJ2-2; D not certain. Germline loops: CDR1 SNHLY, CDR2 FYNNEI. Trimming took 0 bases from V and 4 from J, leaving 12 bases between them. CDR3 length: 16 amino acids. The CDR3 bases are TGTGCCAGCAGTGAAGCTCCGCAGGAGATCACCGGGGAGCTGTTTTTT. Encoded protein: CASSEAPQEITGELFF.

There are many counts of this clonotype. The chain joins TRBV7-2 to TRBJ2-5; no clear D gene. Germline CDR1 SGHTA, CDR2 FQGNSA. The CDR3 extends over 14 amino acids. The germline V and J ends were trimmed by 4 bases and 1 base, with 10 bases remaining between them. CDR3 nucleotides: TGTGCCAGCAGCTCCCGAGTTTTCCAAGAGACCCAGTACTTC. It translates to CASSSRVFQETQYF.

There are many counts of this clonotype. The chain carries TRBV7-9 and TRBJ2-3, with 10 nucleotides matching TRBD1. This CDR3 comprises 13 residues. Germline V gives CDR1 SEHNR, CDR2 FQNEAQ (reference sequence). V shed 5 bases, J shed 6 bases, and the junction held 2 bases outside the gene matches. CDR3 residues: CASSAGQGDTQYF. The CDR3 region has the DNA TGTGCCAGCAGCGCGGGACAGGGGGATACGCAGTATTTT.